This T cell receptor (beta chain) was documented in a study of OX40 agonist ivuxolimab in advanced cancers. Study overall: Patients were treated with intravenous ivuxolimab, dosed at 0.01 to 10 mg/kg and infused every 2 weeks.

Assay: immunoSEQ multiplex PCR; the TCRdb copy retains only in-frame clones and omits some. The sample includes 16,000 or so clones, approximately 86% of them seen just once. V dropped 5 bases and J dropped 4; count of bases not matched to a gene: 6. The CDR3 runs 15 residues. The germline V gene encodes CDR1 SEHNR and CDR2 FQNEAQ (reference sequence). With regard to this clone: What it binds is unknown.

Study-level findings and limits: Expansion of clones was among the lowest in partial responders at 0.1-3.0 mg/kg. In general, CD8+ T cells held more expanded clones than CD4+ did, on average.

Blood specimens came from baseline, cycle 4 day 1, and cycle 7 day 1. The chain couples TRBV7-9 to TRBJ2-5, with 11 nucleotides matching TRBD2. This clonotype originated in an adult with an advanced solid tumor such as melanoma, head and neck, liver or kidney cancer. The starting material was CD4+ or CD8+ T cells sorted from blood, obtained in a trial of the OX40 agonist ivuxolimab. The CDR3 is CASSMEGLAAETQYF. The CDR3 DNA follows: TGTGCCAGCAGCATGGAGGGACTAGCGGCAGAGACCCAGTACTTC.